This entry lists 9 T cell receptor beta chains sequenced from one sample in a study of monozygotic twins with inflammatory bowel disease. TCRdb re-analyzed the 5' RACE reads; it lists each CDR3 protein once, without DNA. This sample contains some 190,000 distinct CDR3 sequences. Sequencing was carried out using blood. The receptor set was obtained from a human donor with ulcerative colitis or Crohn's disease, or a healthy co-twin of an affected twin (not recorded which).

The genes are TRBV20-1 and TRBJ2-3; TCRdb reports TRBD2, a call that lacks DNA to check it against. Germline values: CDR1 DFQATT, CDR2 SNEGSKA (reference sequence). The CDR3 length is 12 residues. This chain's CDR3 is CSGGWGPDTQYF.

The chain links TRBV5-4 to TRBJ2-7. The CDR3 loop spans 15 amino acids. The germline V gene encodes CDR1 SGHNT and CDR2 YYREEE (reference sequence). Here the CDR3 reads CASSSPMGSYYEQYF.

The V and J genes are TRBV28 and TRBJ2-5; TCRdb's D call of TRBD2 is untestable without DNA. CDR3 length: 13 amino acids. Germline CDR1 and CDR2: MDHEN and SYDVKM. The CDR3 reads CASRRGTTETQYF.

The rearrangement joins TRBV5-1 to TRBJ2-5. Germline CDR1 SGHRS, CDR2 YFSETQ. The length of the CDR3 is 14 residues. CDR3 sequence reads: CASSPYSSGETQYF.

The chain couples TRBV18 to TRBJ2-3; TCRdb proposes TRBD2, but this gene call is untestable without DNA. Per the germline V gene, CDR1 is KGHSH and CDR2 is LQKENI. The CDR3 covers 17 residues. The CDR3 here is CASSPILGPAGTDTQYF. The variable domain in full, with the rest retrieved from reference TRBV18 and TRBJ2-3, is NAGVMQNPRHLVRRRGQEARLRCSPMKGHSHVYWYRQLPEEGLKFMVYLQKENIIDESGMPKERFSAEFPKEGPSILRIQQVVRGDSAAYFCASSPILGPAGTDTQYFGPGTRLTVL.

The chain combines TRBV7-9 with TRBJ1-4; TCRdb calls TRBD1, which cannot be checked without DNA. The CDR3 has 15 residues. Germline values: CDR1 SEHNR, CDR2 FQNEAQ (reference sequence). The CDR3 sequence: CASSPSRDRVEKLFF. Supplemented by reference TRBV7-9 and TRBJ1-4, the full variable domain reads DTGVSQNPRHKITKRGQNVTFRCDPISEHNRLYWYRQTLGQGPEFLTYFQNEAQLEKSRLLSDRFSAERPKGSFSTLEIQRTEQGDSAMYLCASSPSRDRVEKLFFGSGTQLSVL.

The genes are TRBV7-2 and TRBJ2-5; the TRBD1 assignment by TCRdb is unverifiable without DNA. This CDR3 spans 16 amino acids. Germline V lookup: CDR1 SGHTA, CDR2 FQGNSA. The CDR3 region is CASSLPPGQGRETQYF.

The genes are TRBV7-3 and TRBJ2-3; TCRdb indicates TRBD2, and absent DNA this call remains unverified. CDR1 and CDR2 from the germline V gene are SGHTA and FQGTGA. The length of the CDR3 is 15 residues. The CDR3 reads CASSLTAESTDTQYF.

This rearrangement joins TRBV7-6 to TRBJ2-2; the D gene TCRdb calls, TRBD1, cannot be checked with no DNA. CDR1 is SGHVS and CDR2 is FNYEAQ in the germline V gene. This CDR3 is 18 amino acids long. The chain's CDR3 is CASSLEKAGQGWTGELFF.